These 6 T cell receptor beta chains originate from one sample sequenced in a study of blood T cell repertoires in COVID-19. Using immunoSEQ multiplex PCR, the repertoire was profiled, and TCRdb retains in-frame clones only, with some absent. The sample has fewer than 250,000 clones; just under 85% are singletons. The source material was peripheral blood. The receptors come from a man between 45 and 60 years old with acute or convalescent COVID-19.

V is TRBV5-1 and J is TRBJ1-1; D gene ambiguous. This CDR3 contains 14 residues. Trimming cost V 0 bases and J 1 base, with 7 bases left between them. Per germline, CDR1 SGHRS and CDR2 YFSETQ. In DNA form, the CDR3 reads TGCGCCAGCAGCTTGGGTCCGGGGAACACTGAAGCTTTCTTT. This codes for CASSLGPGNTEAFF.

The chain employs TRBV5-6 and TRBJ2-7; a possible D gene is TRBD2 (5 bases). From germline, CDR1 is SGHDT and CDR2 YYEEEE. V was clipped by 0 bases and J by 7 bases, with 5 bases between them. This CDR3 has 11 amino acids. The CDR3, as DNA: TGTGCCAGCAGCTTGGCGGGGGAGCAGTACTTC. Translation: CASSLAGEQYF.

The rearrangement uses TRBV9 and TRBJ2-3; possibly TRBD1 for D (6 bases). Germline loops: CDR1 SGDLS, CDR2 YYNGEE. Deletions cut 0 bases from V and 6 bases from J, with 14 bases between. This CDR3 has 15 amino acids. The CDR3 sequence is CASSVAGVRGDTQYF. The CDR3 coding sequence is TGTGCCAGCAGCGTAGCAGGGGTCCGGGGTGATACGCAGTATTTT.

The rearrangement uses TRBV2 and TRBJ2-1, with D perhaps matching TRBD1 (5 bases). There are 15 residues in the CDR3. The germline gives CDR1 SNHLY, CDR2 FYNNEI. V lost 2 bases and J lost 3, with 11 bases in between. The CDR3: CASSEQGNYYNEQFF. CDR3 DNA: TGTGCCAGCAGTGAACAGGGCAACTACTACAATGAGCAGTTCTTC. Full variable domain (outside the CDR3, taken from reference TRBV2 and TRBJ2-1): EPEVTQTPSHQVTQMGQEVILRCVPISNHLYFYWYRQILGQKVEFLVSFYNNEISEKSEIFDDQFSVERPDGSNFTLKIRSTKLEDSAMYFCASSEQGNYYNEQFFGPGTRLTVL.

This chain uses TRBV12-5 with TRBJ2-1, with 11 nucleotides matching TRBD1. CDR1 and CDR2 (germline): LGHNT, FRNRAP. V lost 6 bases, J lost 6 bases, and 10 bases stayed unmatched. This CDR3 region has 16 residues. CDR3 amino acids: CASGQPSGTGGNEQFF. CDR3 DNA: TGTGCTAGTGGCCAACCTTCTGGGACAGGGGGCAATGAGCAGTTCTTC.

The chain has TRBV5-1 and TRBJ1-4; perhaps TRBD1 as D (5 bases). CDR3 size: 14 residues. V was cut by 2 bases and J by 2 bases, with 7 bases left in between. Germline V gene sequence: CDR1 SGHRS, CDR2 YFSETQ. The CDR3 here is CASSFYRTNEKLFF. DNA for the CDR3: TGCGCCAGCAGCTTCTACAGGACTAATGAAAAACTGTTTTTT.